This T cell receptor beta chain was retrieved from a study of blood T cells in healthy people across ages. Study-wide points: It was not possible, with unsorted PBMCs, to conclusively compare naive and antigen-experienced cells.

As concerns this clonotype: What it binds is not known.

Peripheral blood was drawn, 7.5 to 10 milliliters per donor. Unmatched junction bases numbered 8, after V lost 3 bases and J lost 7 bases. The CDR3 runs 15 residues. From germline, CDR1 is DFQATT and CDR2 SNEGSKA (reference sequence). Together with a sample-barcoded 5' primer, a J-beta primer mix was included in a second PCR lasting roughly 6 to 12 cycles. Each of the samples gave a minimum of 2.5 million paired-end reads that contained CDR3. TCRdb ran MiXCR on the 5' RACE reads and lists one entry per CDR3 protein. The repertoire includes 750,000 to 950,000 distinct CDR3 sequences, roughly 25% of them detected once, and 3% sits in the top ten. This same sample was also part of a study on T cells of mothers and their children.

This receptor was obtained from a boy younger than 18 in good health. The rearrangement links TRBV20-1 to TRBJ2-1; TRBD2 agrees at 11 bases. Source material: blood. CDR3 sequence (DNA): TGCAGTGCTAGTGTCCCTAGCGGGGGGATTAATGAGCAGTTCTTC. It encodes CSASVPSGGINEQFF.